This entry features one T cell receptor (beta chain) sequence. Its antigen has not been determined. There are no base qualities to consult, and no much larger clone falls within one base. The source of the sample is a study of radiotherapy plus CTLA-4 blockade in lung cancer (dated by TCRdb to the late 2010s). As for the study more broadly: Among the enrolled patients, about 20% had an objective response, and less than 40% reached disease control.

The full study reports these points: After treatment with radiotherapy and ipilimumab, TCR clones that originated in tumors expanded in peripheral blood. The strongest predictors of response were reported to be early dynamic shifts in blood T cell clones along with a rise in serum interferon-beta following radiation.

The study tested focal radiation therapy combined with CTLA-4 blockade (ipilimumab) in patients with chemo-refractory metastatic non-small-cell lung cancer. In the germline V gene (reference sequence), CDR1 corresponds to MNHEY and CDR2 to SMNVEV. Reading from cysteine to phenylalanine, the CDR3 counts 19 amino acids. CDR3 DNA is the only sequence kept; it has 57 bases, read in frame from the first base. Germline trimming amounts to 6 bases on V and 2 bases on J, with 17 as the count of junction bases outside the gene matches. The library was prepared using the immunoSEQ multiplex PCR assay. TCRdb took over this immuneACCESS table, retaining in-frame rearrangements with V and J assigned. Such tables are incomplete; in checked studies, under half of the missing clones stem from an unresolved V gene, and the remainder is unexplained. A total of about 35,000 clones appear in this sample, around 85% of them only once. The ten largest make up 5.8% of the sample.

This receptor chain uses TRBV27 and TRBJ2-5; TRBD1 fits 11 bases in the junction. This receptor was obtained from a human donor with non-small cell lung cancer who had stable disease on radiotherapy plus ipilimumab. The sequencing here drew on peripheral blood, taken from a patient treated with radiotherapy plus ipilimumab. This receptor carries the CDR3 CASRTGGQGAFTFQETQYF. The nucleotide sequence is given as TGTGCCAGCAGGACGGGCGGACAGGGGGCTTTTACATTTCAAGAGACCCAGTACTTC.